This TCR beta chain was captured by sequencing in a study of blood T cell repertoires in COVID-19. The overall study: From the United States, Italy and Spain came samples of acute and convalescent COVID-19.

The data were produced by immunoSEQ multiplex PCR, yet TCRdb's version contains in-frame clones alone and is incomplete. The sample lists around 180,000 clones; 84% were seen once. The CDR3 covers 12 residues. Between the trimmed V and J ends, which lost 5 bases and 8 bases, there was a span of 10 bases. Germline CDR1 SGHAT, CDR2 FQNNGV. This receptor was identified in a man aged 50 or older who had recovered from COVID-19. The sample consisted of PBMCs or T cells enriched from blood (not recorded which). This sequence joins TRBV11-2 and TRBJ2-1, with unresolved D. The CDR3 sequence: CASSLLSDEQFF. CDR3 nucleotides: TGTGCCAGCAGCCTACTCAGCGATGAGCAGTTCTTC.